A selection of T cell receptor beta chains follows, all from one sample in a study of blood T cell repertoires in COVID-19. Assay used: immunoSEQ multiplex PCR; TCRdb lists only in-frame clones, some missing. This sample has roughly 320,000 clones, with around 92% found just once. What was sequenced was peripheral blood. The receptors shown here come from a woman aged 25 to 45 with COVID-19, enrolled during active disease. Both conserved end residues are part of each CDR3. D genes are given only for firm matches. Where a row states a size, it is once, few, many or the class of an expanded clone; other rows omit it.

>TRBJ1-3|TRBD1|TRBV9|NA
CASSARQGGNTIYF
TGTGCCAGCAGCGCCAGACAGGGGGGAAACACCATATATTTT
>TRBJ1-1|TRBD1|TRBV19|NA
CASSHRQGDTEAFF
TGTGCCAGTAGTCACAGACAGGGGGACACTGAAGCTTTCTTT
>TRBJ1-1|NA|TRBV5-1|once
CASSWGHQGKTVKAFF
TGCGCCAGCAGCTGGGGGCATCAGGGAAAAACGGTGAAAGCTTTCTTT
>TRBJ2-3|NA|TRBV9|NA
CASSVVGQGAATQYF
TGTGCCAGCAGCGTAGTGGGACAAGGGGCGGCTACGCAGTATTTT
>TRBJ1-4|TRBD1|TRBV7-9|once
CASSLVGGAGEKLFF
TGTGCCAGCAGCTTAGTAGGGGGCGCGGGTGAAAAACTGTTTTTT
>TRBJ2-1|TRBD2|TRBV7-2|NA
CASSLRSGGGPEQFF
TGTGCCAGCAGCTTAAGAAGCGGGGGGGGGCCGGAGCAGTTCTTC
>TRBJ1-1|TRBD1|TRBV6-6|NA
CASSRDRGGEAFF
TGTGCCAGCAGCCGGGACAGGGGCGGTGAAGCTTTCTTT
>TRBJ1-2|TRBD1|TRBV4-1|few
CASRSPGQGPSYGYTF
TGCGCCAGCAGAAGTCCGGGACAGGGGCCTTCCTATGGCTACACCTTC
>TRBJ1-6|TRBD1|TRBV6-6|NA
CASSPPSGQGMNSPLHF
TGTGCCAGCAGTCCTCCATCGGGACAGGGAATGAATTCACCCCTCCACTTT
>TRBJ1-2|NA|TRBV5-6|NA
CASSPADSFIQGYTF
TGTGCCAGCAGCCCGGCGGACAGCTTTATCCAAGGCTACACCTTC
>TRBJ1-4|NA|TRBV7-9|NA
CASSSDYGVGEKLFF
TGTGCCAGCAGCTCCGATTACGGGGTAGGGGAAAAACTGTTTTTT
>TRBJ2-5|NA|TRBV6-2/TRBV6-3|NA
CASSYSYGQETQYF
TGTGCCAGCAGTTACTCATACGGCCAAGAGACCCAGTACTTC
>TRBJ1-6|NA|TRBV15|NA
CATSRASRDTRHF
TGTGCCACCAGCAGAGCTAGCCGGGACACCCGTCACTTT
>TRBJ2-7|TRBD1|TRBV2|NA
CASLEGQGPDEQYF
TGTGCCAGCCTCGAGGGACAGGGCCCCGACGAGCAGTACTTC
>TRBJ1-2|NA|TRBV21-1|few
CASSQNDRGIYGYTF
TGTGCCAGCAGCCAGAACGACAGGGGAATTTATGGCTACACCTTC
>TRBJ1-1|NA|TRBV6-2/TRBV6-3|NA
CASSYWEGPTEAFF
TGTGCCAGCAGTTACTGGGAGGGACCCACTGAAGCTTTCTTT
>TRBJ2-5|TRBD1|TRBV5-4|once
CASSRDRGRQETQYF
TGTGCCAGCAGCCGTGACAGGGGGCGCCAAGAGACCCAGTACTTC
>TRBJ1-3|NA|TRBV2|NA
CASSASGLSGNTIYF
TGTGCCAGCAGTGCATCAGGGCTCTCTGGAAACACCATATATTTT
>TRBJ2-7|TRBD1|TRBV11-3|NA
CASRKRQGYEQYF
TGTGCCAGCAGGAAGAGACAGGGGTACGAGCAGTACTTC
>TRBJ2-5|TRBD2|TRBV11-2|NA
CASSLGLAGGGETQYF
TGTGCCAGCAGCCTGGGACTAGCGGGGGGTGGGGAGACCCAGTACTTC
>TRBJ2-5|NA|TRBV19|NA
CASSAPYGWETQYF
TGTGCCAGTAGTGCGCCCTACGGGTGGGAGACCCAGTACTTC
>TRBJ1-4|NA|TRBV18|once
CASSPPSGHEKLFF
TGTGCCAGCTCACCACCGTCCGGTCATGAAAAACTGTTTTTT
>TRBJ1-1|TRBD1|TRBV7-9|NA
CASSLAGTASLNTEAFF
TGTGCCAGCAGCTTAGCGGGGACAGCTAGCTTGAACACTGAAGCTTTCTTT
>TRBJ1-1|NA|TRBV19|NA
CASSAGNTEAFF
TGTGCCAGTAGTGCCGGGAACACTGAAGCTTTCTTT
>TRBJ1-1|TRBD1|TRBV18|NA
CASSHGQGEAFF
TGTGCCAGCTCTCACGGACAGGGTGAGGCTTTCTTT
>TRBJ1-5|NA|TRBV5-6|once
CASSLRGSSQPQHF
TGTGCCAGCAGCTTGCGTGGGAGTTCGCAGCCCCAGCATTTT
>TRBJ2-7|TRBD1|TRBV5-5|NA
CASSLAAGGRYEQYF
TGTGCCAGCAGCTTGGCGGCAGGGGGTAGATACGAGCAGTACTTC
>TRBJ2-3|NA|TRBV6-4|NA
CASTRGLLTDTQYF
TGTGCCAGCACCCGGGGACTTCTCACAGATACGCAGTATTTT
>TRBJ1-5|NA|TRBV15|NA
CATSRDLAGSGNQPQHF
TGTGCCACCAGCAGAGATCTGGCCGGGAGTGGCAATCAGCCCCAGCATTTT
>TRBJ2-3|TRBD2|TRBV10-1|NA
CASSEALAGFTDTQYF
TGCGCCAGCAGTGAGGCCCTAGCGGGGTTCACAGATACGCAGTATTTT
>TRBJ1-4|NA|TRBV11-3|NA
CASSPNRDSGGKLFF
TGTGCCAGCAGCCCCAACCGGGACTCCGGGGGGAAACTGTTTTTT
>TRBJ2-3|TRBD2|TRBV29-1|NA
CSVKMGGSTDTQYF
TGCAGCGTAAAGATGGGGGGGAGCACAGATACGCAGTATTTT
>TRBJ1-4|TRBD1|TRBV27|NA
CASRRQGINEKLFF
TGTGCCAGCAGGCGACAGGGAATTAATGAAAAACTGTTTTTT
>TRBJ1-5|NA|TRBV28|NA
CASSTTLAANQPQHF
TGTGCCAGCAGCACTACTCTGGCCGCTAATCAGCCCCAGCATTTT
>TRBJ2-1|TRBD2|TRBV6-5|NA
CASSSAGLADNEQFF
TGTGCCAGCAGTTCCGCTGGACTAGCGGACAATGAGCAGTTCTTC
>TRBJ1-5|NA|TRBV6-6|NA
CASRPQVNQPQHF
TGTGCCAGCAGACCTCAGGTAAATCAGCCCCAGCATTTT
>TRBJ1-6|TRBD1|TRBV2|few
CASRGQGDNSPLHF
TGTGCCAGCAGGGGACAGGGAGATAATTCACCCCTCCACTTT
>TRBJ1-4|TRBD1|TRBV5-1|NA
CASSLINRGPNEKLFF
TGCGCCAGCAGCTTAATAAACAGGGGTCCTAATGAAAAACTGTTTTTT
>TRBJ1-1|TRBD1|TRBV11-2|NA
CASRDRVNTEAFF
TGTGCCAGCAGGGACAGGGTGAACACTGAAGCTTTCTTT
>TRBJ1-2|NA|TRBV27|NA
CASSFNTNYGYTF
TGTGCCAGCAGTTTTAACACTAACTATGGCTACACCTTC
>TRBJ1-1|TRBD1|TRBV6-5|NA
CASSSWDRGREAFF
TGTGCCAGCAGTTCCTGGGACAGGGGGCGTGAGGCTTTCTTT
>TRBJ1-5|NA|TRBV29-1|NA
CSVGSGDNQPQHF
TGCAGCGTTGGGTCCGGGGACAATCAGCCCCAGCATTTT
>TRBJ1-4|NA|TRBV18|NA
CASSRGPGGEKLFF
TGTGCCAGCTCGCGGGGTCCGGGAGGGGAAAAACTGTTTTTT
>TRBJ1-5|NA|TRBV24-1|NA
CATSPSRSSNQPQHF
TGTGCCACCTCACCCTCAAGGAGTAGCAATCAGCCCCAGCATTTT
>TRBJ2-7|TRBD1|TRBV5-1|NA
CASSSTGDSYEQYF
TGCGCCAGCAGCTCGACAGGGGACTCCTACGAGCAGTACTTC
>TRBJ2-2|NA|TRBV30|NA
CAWSTQTVTTGELFF
TGTGCCTGGAGTACCCAGACAGTGACCACCGGGGAGCTGTTTTTT
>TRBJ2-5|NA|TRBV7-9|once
CASSSGFGDNQYF
TGTGCCAGCAGCTCGGGATTCGGGGATAACCAGTACTTC
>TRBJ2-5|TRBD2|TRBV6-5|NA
CASSLYLAGGQETQYF
TGTGCCAGCAGTTTATACCTAGCGGGGGGCCAAGAGACCCAGTACTTC
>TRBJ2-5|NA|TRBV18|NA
CASSAQNQETQYF
TGTGCCAGCTCCGCACAGAACCAAGAGACCCAGTACTTC
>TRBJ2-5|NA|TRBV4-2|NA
CASSQPGIWETQYF
TGTGCCAGCAGCCAACCGGGGATATGGGAGACCCAGTACTTC